Listed below are T cell receptor beta chains from one sample, sequenced in a study of blood T cell repertoires in COVID-19. Clones were sequenced by immunoSEQ multiplex PCR, and TCRdb holds only the in-frame ones, with some missing. The table lists 85,000 to 110,000 clones, around nine tenths of them singletons, with 17% in the top ten. Source material: peripheral blood. Receptors originate from a woman older than 75 in a cohort sampled during active COVID-19. The conserved cysteine and the conserved F or W are not part of the CDR3 here. The order of the fields is V gene, CDR3 protein.

V: TRBV29-1
CDR3: SVGRGTTYNEQF

V: TRBV13
CDR3: ASSLAWTGGVTGELF

V: TRBV5-6
CDR3: ASSPETGTYGYT

V: TRBV19
CDR3: ASSTVAGVNYGYT

V: TRBV5-1
CDR3: ASSLLQVMNTEAF

V: TRBV6-1
CDR3: ASSELDRGRSEQY

V: TRBV4-1
CDR3: ASSQDRGRGSPLH

V: TRBV19
CDR3: ASSIPGTNYNEQF

V: TRBV5-1
CDR3: ASSATSGIHEQY

V: TRBV28
CDR3: ASSSSGAYEQY

V: TRBV6-6
CDR3: ASSYGSGRNEQF

V: TRBV11-3
CDR3: ASKLGGGSDEQF

V: TRBV30
CDR3: AWSVQQRVGKLF

V: TRBV30
CDR3: AWSGFRDRDSANSPLH

V: TRBV2
CDR3: ASSAGIQRQPQH

V: TRBV10-1
CDR3: ASSETSRF

V: TRBV3-1/TRBV3-2
CDR3: ASSTGTPNTGELF

V: TRBV19
CDR3: ASSKTGGYEQF

V: TRBV12-3/TRBV12-4
CDR3: ASRKTSVNTQY

V: TRBV24-1
CDR3: ATSDQALGAKGNTGELF

V: TRBV23-1
CDR3: AKGQGIPSGANVLT

V: TRBV18
CDR3: ASSPGQGPGT

V: TRBV3-1/TRBV3-2
CDR3: ASSRTGGDTQY

V: TRBV29-1
CDR3: SSSGGTRVGEQF

V: TRBV29-1
CDR3: SVDRGGGSEQF

V: TRBV5-1
CDR3: ASSFGQGEQY

V: TRBV30
CDR3: AWSRGGTGSTEAF

V: TRBV18
CDR3: ASSPPGTANTEAF

V: TRBV3-1/TRBV3-2
CDR3: ASSQGLVRNEQF

V: TRBV7-9
CDR3: ASSLHGGRSPYEQY

V: TRBV7-8
CDR3: ASSFASSGGPDTGELF

V: TRBV24-1
CDR3: ATSDSLAVSYNEQF

V: TRBV10-3
CDR3: AISDGTSGVNNEQF

V: TRBV4-2
CDR3: ASSQEVGGAYSYEQY

V: TRBV12-5
CDR3: ASGLEGSGELF

V: TRBV5-1
CDR3: ASSVGQDTGELF